Below, one T cell receptor (beta chain) is given with its context. The data stem from a study of blood T cell repertoires in COVID-19. As for the study in general: Donors in the United States, Italy and Spain gave samples during acute or convalescent COVID-19. Nucleic acid was either cDNA or gDNA, and it came from T cells, B-cell-depleted T cells, or PBMCs.

The CDR3 loop spans 13 amino acids. The V end was cut by 4 bases, the J end by 7 bases, with 11 bases between. Original processing notes: Reference gene primer amplification yielded estimated nucleated cell counts. Libraries were prepared by immunoSEQ multiplex PCR; TCRdb keeps only in-frame clonotypes and omits some of them. V and J calls and clone size are given by that table; D and trimming were obtained from the DNA. The sample has some 23,000 clones; 70% to 90% are singletons. This TCR was sampled from a human donor with active COVID-19. The donor label of this sample is uncertain. Specimen: peripheral blood. The chain links TRBV12-3 or TRBV12-4 to TRBJ2-1; D is unclear. DNA for the CDR3: TGTGCCAGCAGTTCGCCGGTCGATAATGAGCAGTTCTTC. It specifies CASSSPVDNEQFF.